This T cell receptor beta chain was sequenced for a study of response to subunit inactivated influenza vaccine. Study-wide results and limits: There was a suggestion from the authors that each seasonal influenza vaccination recruits few new T cells.

The length of the CDR3 is 15 residues. Germline CDR1 is DFQATT and CDR2 is SNEGSKA (reference sequence). The J segment lost 5 bases and the V segment lost 3 bases, leaving 10 bases of the junction unmatched. This clonotype showed up many times. Its cognate antigen is unknown. TCRdb processed the RT-PCR reads anew with MiXCR; each CDR3 protein has one entry. The data show under 200,000 distinct CDR3 sequences, approximately 11% seen once. The V and J genes are TRBV20-1 and TRBJ1-1; TRBD1 aligns across 9 bases. This specimen consisted of non-naive T cells sorted from PBMCs, obtained 40 to 50 days after vaccination. The sequence derives from a man aged 50 to 59 who received an inactivated influenza vaccine. Here the CDR3 DNA reads TGCAGTGCTAGGCCCCAACAGGGGGCGCAAACTGAAGCTTTCTTT. As protein: CSARPQQGAQTEAFF.